This record looks at one T cell receptor beta chain sequence and its context. MiXCR was run by TCRdb on the 5' RACE reads, yielding one entry per CDR3 protein. The data hold about 220,000 distinct CDR3 sequences, with approximately 9% observed a single time. This entry comes from a study of identical twins. The V gene lost 6 bases and the J gene lost 0 bases, with 10 bases spanning the gap. The CDR3 spans 14 residues. CDR1 is LGHNT and CDR2 is FRNRAP in the germline V gene. The sequenced sample consisted of memory (CD45RO+) T cells sorted from blood. The chain is built from TRBV12-5 and TRBJ2-3, with D perhaps TRBD1 (6 bases). This receptor was taken from a woman aged 18-29 years in good health. The CDR3 spells CASGLGQSTDTQYF. CDR3 sequence (DNA): TGTGCTAGTGGCCTTGGACAGAGCACAGATACGCAGTATTTT.